This TCR beta chain is from a study of blood T cell repertoires in COVID-19. Study in general: COVID-19 samples from acute and convalescent phases originated in the United States, Italy and Spain. Sources were T cells, B-cell-depleted T cells, or PBMCs; the material itself was cDNA or gDNA.

There are a few counts of this clone. Original processing notes: Reference gene primer amplification gave estimated nucleated cell counts. Generated by immunoSEQ multiplex PCR, the TCRdb table keeps only in-frame clones and is missing some. V and J calls plus clone size are reproduced from that table; the DNA served to infer D and trimming. This table has 200,000 or so clones, approximately 86% appearing once. The germline gives CDR1 SGHVS, CDR2 FNYEAQ. The CDR3 sequence is 18 residues long. J gave up 0 bases and V 2 bases, and 10 bases lay outside the gene matches. The sequence derives from a man between 65 and 85 years old with active or convalescent COVID-19. The chain has TRBV7-6 and TRBJ2-7; TRBD2 matches at 10 bases. Sequencing was carried out using peripheral blood. The CDR3 region has the DNA TGTGCCAGCAGCTTAAGAGGGACTAGCGCCAAGAACTCCTACGAGCAGTACTTC. Protein product: CASSLRGTSAKNSYEQYF.